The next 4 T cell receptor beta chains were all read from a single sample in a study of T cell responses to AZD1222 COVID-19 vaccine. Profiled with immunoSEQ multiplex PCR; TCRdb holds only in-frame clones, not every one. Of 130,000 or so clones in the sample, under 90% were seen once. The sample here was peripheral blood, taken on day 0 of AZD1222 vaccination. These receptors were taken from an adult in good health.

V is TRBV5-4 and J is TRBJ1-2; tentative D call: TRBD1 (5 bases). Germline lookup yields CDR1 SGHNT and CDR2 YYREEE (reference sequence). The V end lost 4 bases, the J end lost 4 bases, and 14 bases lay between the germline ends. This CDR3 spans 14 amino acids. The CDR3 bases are TGTGCCAGCAGCGGTAGGTCCGGGGGCTATGGCTACACCTTC. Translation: CASSGRSGGYGYTF. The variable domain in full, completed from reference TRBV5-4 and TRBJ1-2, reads ETGVTQSPTHLIKTRGQQVTLRCSSQSGHNTVSWYQQALGQGPQFIFQYYREEENGRGNFPPRFSGLQFPNYSSELNVNALELDDSALYLCASSGRSGGYGYTFGSGTRLTVV.

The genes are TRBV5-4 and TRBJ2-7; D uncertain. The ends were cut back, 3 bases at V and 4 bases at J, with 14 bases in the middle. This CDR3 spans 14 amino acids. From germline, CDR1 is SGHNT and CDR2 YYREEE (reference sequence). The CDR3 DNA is TGTGCCAGCAGCTCCGTGTGGAGCCCATACGAGCAGTACTTC. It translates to CASSSVWSPYEQYF.

The CDR3 nucleotides are TGTGCCAGCAGCCTCGGCAGGGTTAACACTGAAGCTTTCTTT. Protein product: CASSLGRVNTEAFF. This chain connects TRBV3-1 (or the pseudogene TRBV3-2) to TRBJ1-1, with D possibly matching TRBD1 (5 bases). CDR1 is LGHDT and CDR2 is YNNKEL in the germline V gene (reference sequence). The CDR3 is made up of 14 amino acids. Deletions cut 4 bases from V and 2 bases from J, with 11 bases between.

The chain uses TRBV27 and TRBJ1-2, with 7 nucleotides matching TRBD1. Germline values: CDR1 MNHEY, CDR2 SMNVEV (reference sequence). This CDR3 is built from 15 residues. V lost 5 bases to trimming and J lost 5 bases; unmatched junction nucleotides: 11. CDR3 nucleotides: TGTGCCAGCAGTGAAGCGGGGGGACAGTTTTATGGCTACACCTTC. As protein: CASSEAGGQFYGYTF.